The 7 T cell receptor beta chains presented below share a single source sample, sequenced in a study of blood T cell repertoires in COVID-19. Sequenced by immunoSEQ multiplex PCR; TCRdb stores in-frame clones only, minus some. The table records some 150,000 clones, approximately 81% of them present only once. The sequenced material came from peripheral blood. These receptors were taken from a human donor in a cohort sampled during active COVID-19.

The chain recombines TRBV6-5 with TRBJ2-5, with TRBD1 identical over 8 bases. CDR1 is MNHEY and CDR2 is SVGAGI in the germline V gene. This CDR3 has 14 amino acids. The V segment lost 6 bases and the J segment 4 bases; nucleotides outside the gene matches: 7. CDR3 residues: CASRQGQGVETQYF. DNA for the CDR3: TGTGCCAGCAGGCAAGGACAGGGAGTAGAGACCCAGTACTTC.

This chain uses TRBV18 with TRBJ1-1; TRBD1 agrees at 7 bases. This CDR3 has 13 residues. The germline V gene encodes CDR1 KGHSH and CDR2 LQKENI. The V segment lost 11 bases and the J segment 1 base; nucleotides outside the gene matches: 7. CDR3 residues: CAGKGQQNTEAFF. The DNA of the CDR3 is TGTGCCGGCAAGGGACAGCAGAACACTGAAGCTTTCTTT.

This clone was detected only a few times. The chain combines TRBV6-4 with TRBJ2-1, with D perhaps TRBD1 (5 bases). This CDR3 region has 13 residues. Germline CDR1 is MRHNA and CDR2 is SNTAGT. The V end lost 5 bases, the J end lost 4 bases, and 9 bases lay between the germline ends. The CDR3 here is CASSLDSYNEQFF. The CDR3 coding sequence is TGTGCCAGCAGTCTCGACAGTTACAATGAGCAGTTCTTC.

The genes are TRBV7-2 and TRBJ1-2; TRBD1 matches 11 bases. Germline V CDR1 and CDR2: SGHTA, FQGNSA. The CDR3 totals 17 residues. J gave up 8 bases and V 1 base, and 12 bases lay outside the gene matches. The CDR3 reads CASSLGTGGGETRGYTF. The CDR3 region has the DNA TGTGCCAGCAGCTTAGGGACAGGGGGCGGAGAAACGAGGGGCTACACCTTC. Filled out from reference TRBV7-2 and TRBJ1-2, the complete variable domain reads GAGVSQSPSNKVTEKGKDVELRCDPISGHTALYWYRQSLGQGLEFLIYFQGNSAPDKSGLPSDRFSAERTGGSVSTLTIQRTQQEDSAVYLCASSLGTGGGETRGYTFGSGTRLTVV.

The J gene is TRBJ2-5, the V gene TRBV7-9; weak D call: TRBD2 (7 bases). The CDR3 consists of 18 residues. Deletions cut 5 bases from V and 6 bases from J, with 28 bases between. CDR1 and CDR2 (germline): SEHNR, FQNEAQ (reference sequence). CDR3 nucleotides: TGTGCCAGCAGCCTAAGTAAGGGGGGGACACCCTGGGGGAAGACCCAGTACTTC. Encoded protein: CASSLSKGGTPWGKTQYF.

The CDR3 is CASSQDRNSPLHF. The CDR3 DNA follows: TGTGCCAGCAGCCAAGATAGAAATTCACCCCTCCACTTT. The chain combines TRBV3-1 (or the pseudogene TRBV3-2) with TRBJ1-6; D is uncertain. V was shortened by 0 bases and J by 7 bases, with 4 bases between the two germline ends. The CDR3 totals 13 residues. CDR1 is LGHDT and CDR2 is YNNKEL in the germline V gene (reference sequence).

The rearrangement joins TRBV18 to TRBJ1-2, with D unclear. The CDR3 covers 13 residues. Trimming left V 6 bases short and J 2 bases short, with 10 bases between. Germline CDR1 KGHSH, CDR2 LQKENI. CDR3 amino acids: CASSPGRNYGYTF. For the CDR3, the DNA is TGTGCCAGCTCTCCGGGAAGGAACTATGGCTACACCTTC.